These 18 T cell receptor beta chains came from one sample sequenced in a study of CD8+CD57+ T cells in acquired aplastic anemia. The template for TCR beta VDJ and CDR3 sequence profiling was genomic DNA. Using its own MiXCR run on the reads, TCRdb lists one record per CDR3 protein. Altogether some 410,000 distinct CDR3 sequences are present, around 68% being singletons, with the ten largest covering under 5%. The sequenced sample consisted of sorted CD4+, CD8+, or CD8+CD57+ T cells (not recorded which) from PBMCs. These receptor sequences come from a human donor in good health, serving as a control.

At least ten counts were recorded for this clonotype. The chain has TRBV2 and TRBJ1-2, with a tentative D call TRBD1 (6 bases). The CDR3 totals 11 residues. V lost 4 bases and J 8 bases, leaving 8 bases between the germline ends. CDR1 is SNHLY, CDR2 FYNNEI, per germline. The CDR3 bases are TGTGCCAGCAGTGTGGGGGGCGGCTACACCTTC. Its protein is CASSVGGGYTF.

This clonotype was counted once. V gene TRBV29-1 combines with J gene TRBJ2-6; maybe TRBD1 (5 bases). Germline values: CDR1 SQVTM, CDR2 ANQGSEA. Deletions cut 6 bases from V and 0 bases from J, with 15 bases between. CDR3 size: 16 residues. The CDR3 sequence: CSVWQRQPSGANVLTF. CDR3 bases: TGCAGCGTCTGGCAACGACAGCCCTCTGGGGCCAACGTCCTGACTTTC.

Details on this clonotype: A junction end diverges from the germline sequence, so it may reflect a read error. The V gene is TRBV2, the J gene TRBJ2-1, with unresolved D. From germline, CDR1 is SNHLY and CDR2 FYNNEI. CDR3 length: 16 residues. The CDR3 DNA reads TGTGCCACCAGCAGGTCTGCGTCAAGCTCCTACAATGGGCAGTTCTTC. Protein sequence: CATSRSASSSYNGQFF.

The genes are TRBV7-8 and TRBJ2-1, with a weak D call TRBD2 (5 bases). V shed 2 bases and J shed 15 bases, with 20 bases lying between them. This CDR3 region has 14 residues. Germline V CDR1 and CDR2: SGHVS, FQNEAQ. The CDR3 protein is CASSLQQDYGETFF. Written as DNA, the CDR3 is TGTGCCAGCAGCTTACAACAAGACTATGGCGAGACGTTCTTC.

This clonotype was counted a few times. This sequence joins TRBV19 and TRBJ1-1, with D perhaps matching TRBD1 (5 bases). The CDR3 has 12 residues. Trimming removed 7 bases from V and 4 bases from J, with 10 bases in between. The germline V gene has CDR1 LNHDA and CDR2 SQIVND (reference sequence). The CDR3 here is CASMGGGTEAFF. CDR3 DNA: TGTGCCAGTATGGGGGGTGGCACTGAAGCTTTCTTT.

Worth noting for this clonotype: A junction boundary mismatches the germline segment, possibly from a read error. The chain carries TRBV7-3 and TRBJ1-6; unclear D gene. The CDR3 has 14 residues. Germline assignment: CDR1 SGHTA and CDR2 FQGTGA. CDR3 DNA sequence: TGCGCCAGCACCCGGCAGCTAGCGGATTCACCCCTCCACTTT. It yields the protein CASTRQLADSPLHF. Full variable domain (missing parts from reference TRBV7-3 and TRBJ1-6): GAGVSQTPSNKVTEKGKYVELRCDPISGHTALYWYRQSLGQGPEFLIYFQGTGAADDSGLPNDRFFAVRPEGSVSTLKIQRTERGDSAVYLCASTRQLADSPLHFGNGTRLTVT.

The sample holds one count of this clonotype. The junction does not match germline at one end; this may be a read error. This chain connects TRBV5-1 to TRBJ2-1; D unclear. The germline CDR1 and CDR2 sequences are SGHRS and YFSETQ. CDR3 length: 12 amino acids. The CDR3 DNA reads TGTGCCAGCAGCGTCGGCGTTGATGAGCAGTTCTTC. Its translation is CASSVGVDEQFF.

On this clonotype: The junction and the germline gene differ at one end; a read error may be behind it. The chain carries TRBV7-6 and TRBJ1-1, with D possibly being TRBD1 (6 bases). Germline V gene lookup returns CDR1 SGHVS and CDR2 FNYEAQ. The CDR3 length is 14 residues. The CDR3 DNA sequence: TGTGCTAGCAGCCAGCAGGGGATAAATACGCAGTATTTTTTT. The encoded protein is CASSQQGINTQYFF.

The V call is TRBV2, the J call TRBJ1-1; TRBD1 is a possible D gene (6 bases). There are 15 residues in the CDR3. Germline V gene data show CDR1 as SNHLY and CDR2 as FYNNEI. V was clipped by 6 bases and J by 3 bases, with 17 bases between them. The CDR3 DNA reads TGTGCCAGCAGCCAACAGGGTAACGGCGACACTGAAGCTTTCTTT. It translates to CASSQQGNGDTEAFF.

As concerns this clonotype: One end of the junction varies from germline; a read error may be responsible. V is TRBV7-9 and J is TRBJ1-1; tentatively, D is TRBD1 (5 bases). CDR1 and CDR2 (germline): SEHNR, FQNEAQ (reference sequence). The CDR3 is 14 residues long. CDR3 in DNA: TGTGCCAGCAGCTTAAACGGGACTACCTACGAGCAGTACTTT. Protein: CASSLNGTTYEQYF.

The J gene is TRBJ1-2, the V gene TRBV7-2; maybe TRBD1 (6 bases). The ends were cut back, 5 bases at V and 13 bases at J, with 26 bases in the middle. The CDR3 runs 15 residues. Germline loops: CDR1 SGHTA, CDR2 FQGNSA. The CDR3 region has the DNA TGTGCCAGCAGCCGGACAGAAGTCGCTGGCGATAACTTCACCTTC. Its protein product is CASSRTEVAGDNFTF.

This clonotype occurred once. V and J are TRBV7-3 and TRBJ2-3; D is uncertain. The CDR3 is made up of 16 amino acids. V dropped 5 bases and J dropped 1 base, with 16 bases sitting between them. In germline, CDR1 is SGHTA, CDR2 FQGTGA. This CDR3 reads CASSVDPAGGTDTQYF. CDR3 coding DNA: TGTGCCAGCAGCGTAGACCCCGCAGGTGGCACAGATACGCAGTATTTT. Using reference TRBV7-3 and TRBJ2-3 for the parts outside the CDR3, the full variable domain is GAGVSQTPSNKVTEKGKYVELRCDPISGHTALYWYRQSLGQGPEFLIYFQGTGAADDSGLPNDRFFAVRPEGSVSTLKIQRTERGDSAVYLCASSVDPAGGTDTQYFGPGTRLTVL.

This clonotype was counted ten times or more. The chain carries TRBV5-8 and TRBJ2-3; D is undetermined. The CDR3 length is 16 residues. Germline V gene lookup returns CDR1 SGHTS and CDR2 YDEGEE. V lost 3 bases and J lost 0, with 14 bases in between. CDR3: CASSSAKQPSTDTQYF. CDR3 bases: TGTGCCAGCAGCTCGGCGAAGCAGCCAAGCACAGATACGCAGTATTTT. Supplemented by reference TRBV5-8 and TRBJ2-3, the full variable domain reads EAGVTQSPTHLIKTRGQQATLRCSPISGHTSVYWYQQALGLGLQFLLWYDEGEERNRGNFPPRFSGRQFPNYSSELNVNALELEDSALYLCASSSAKQPSTDTQYFGPGTRLTVL.

On this clonotype itself: Relative to the germline gene, one junction end is altered; a read error may explain this. The chain joins TRBV12-3 or TRBV12-4 to TRBJ1-2, with TRBD1 identical over 7 bases. This CDR3 spans 12 amino acids. In DNA, the CDR3 is TGTGCCAGCAGTCAAGTTGGCCGGGACAGCCTCTTC. It codes for CASSQVGRDSLF.

The chain has TRBV5-6 and TRBJ2-5; tentatively, D is TRBD1 or TRBD2 (5 bases each). The CDR3 covers 13 residues. Trimming pared 4 bases from V and 5 bases from J, leaving 12 bases between. Germline CDR1 reads SGHDT; CDR2 reads YYEEEE. In DNA, the CDR3 is TGTGCCAGCAGCCGTCTCGGGACGGAGACCCAGTACTTC. This translates into CASSRLGTETQYF.

Details on this clonotype: Relative to the germline gene, one junction end is altered; a read error may explain this. The chain is built from TRBV7-7 and TRBJ2-5, with 11 bases lining up with TRBD2. CDR3 length: 14 residues. The germline gives CDR1 SSHAT, CDR2 FNYEAQ (reference sequence). CDR3 nucleotide sequence: TGTGCTAGCAGCAATAGCGGGGGGGCGGAGACCCAGTACTTC. Protein: CASSNSGGAETQYF.

This clonotype was counted only a few times. A single base separates this from a much larger clone, so it may be a read error. The rearrangement uses TRBV10-3 and TRBJ1-2; weak D call: TRBD1 (5 bases). The V and J ends lost 4 bases and 4 bases respectively, with 10 bases between them. Germline V CDR1 and CDR2: ENHRY, SYGVKD. This CDR3 comprises 13 residues. The CDR3 bases are TGTGCCATCAGTGGAACAGGAGCCTATGGCTACACCTTC. Its protein product is CAISGTGAYGYTF.

This clonotype was picked up a small number of times. The chain employs TRBV7-9 and TRBJ2-7, with TRBD1 matching 9 bases. The V gene's germline CDR1 is SEHNR and CDR2 FQNEAQ (reference sequence). J was trimmed by 6 bases and V by 1 base; bases with no gene match: 4. This CDR3 spans 14 amino acids. As DNA, the CDR3 is TGTGCCAGCAGCTTAGACAGGGGGCTGTCCGAGCAGTACTTC. Protein product: CASSLDRGLSEQYF.